What follows are 27 T cell receptor beta chains derived from one specimen sequenced in a study of shared clonotypes between healthy human individuals. Assay: immunoSEQ multiplex PCR; the TCRdb copy retains only in-frame clones and omits some. In the table there are around 1,100,000 clones, 77% of which are singletons. The sequenced sample was memory CD4+ T cells from PBMCs. The subset: CD45RA-negative fraction. These TCRs come from a man younger than 30 in good health. Some clones in this sample may be carry-over from other donors' samples.

This clone was counted between two and nine times. CDR3 region: CASSLFPGARSNEKLFF. In DNA, the CDR3 is TGTGCCAGCAGTTTATTTCCGGGCGCTCGATCTAATGAAAAACTGTTTTTT. V gene TRBV28 combines with J gene TRBJ1-4; D call uncertain. Germline CDR1 is MDHEN and CDR2 is SYDVKM. This CDR3 contains 17 residues. V shed 1 base and J shed 3 bases, with 15 bases lying between them. Using reference TRBV28 and TRBJ1-4 for the parts outside the CDR3, the full variable domain is DVKVTQSSRYLVKRTGEKVFLECVQDMDHENMFWYRQDPGLGLRLIYFSYDVKMKEKGDIPEGYSVSREKKERFSLILESASTNQTSMYLCASSLFPGARSNEKLFFGSGTQLSVL.

This clone was detected only a few times. In nucleotides, the CDR3 is TGTGCCAGCTCACGCGGCGGGAGGATCGCCGGGGAGCTGTTTTTT. Its translation is CASSRGGRIAGELFF. The chain employs TRBV18 and TRBJ2-2, with 8 positions matching TRBD2. V was pared by 4 bases and J by 6 bases, with 7 bases of the junction left unmatched. The germline V gene encodes CDR1 KGHSH and CDR2 LQKENI. CDR3 length: 15 residues.

The chain joins TRBV6-1 to TRBJ2-3; D is undetermined. The CDR3 totals 13 residues. Germline V lookup: CDR1 MNHNS, CDR2 SASEGT. In DNA form, the CDR3 reads TGTCTAGTAGGCCAATTACTCACAGATACGCAGTATTTT. Its protein is CLVGQLLTDTQYF.

The chain links TRBV7-2 to TRBJ1-5; no definite D call. Germline loops: CDR1 SGHTA, CDR2 FQGNSA. CDR3 size: 15 residues. Trimming pared 1 base from V and 3 bases from J, leaving 10 bases between. CDR3 in amino acids: CASSLGAGNNQPQHF. The CDR3 region has the DNA TGTGCCAGCAGCTTAGGGGCGGGGAACAATCAGCCCCAGCATTTT.

This rearrangement joins TRBV30 to TRBJ2-6; D is ambiguous. The CDR3 sequence is 14 residues long. The germline gives CDR1 GTSNPN, CDR2 SVGIG (reference sequence). The V and J ends lost 6 bases and 2 bases respectively, with 11 bases between them. As DNA, the CDR3 is TGTGCCTGTGTTTCGGAGACTGGGGCCAACGTCCTGACTTTC. Translating gives CACVSETGANVLTF.

This chain connects TRBV7-3 to TRBJ2-1; D is uncertain. The V gene lost 0 bases and the J gene lost 0 bases, with 9 bases spanning the gap. The germline V gene encodes CDR1 SGHTA and CDR2 FQGTGA. This CDR3 is 16 amino acids long. The CDR3 DNA reads as TGTGCCAGCAGCTTAACAGGGTGGGTCTCCTACAATGAGCAGTTCTTC. Its protein product is CASSLTGWVSYNEQFF.

The chain joins TRBV18 to TRBJ2-5, with 13 positions matching TRBD2. The germline gives CDR1 KGHSH, CDR2 LQKENI. V was pared by 3 bases and J by 5 bases, with 12 bases of the junction left unmatched. This CDR3 spans 18 amino acids. DNA for the CDR3: TGTGCCAGCTCACCTACCGGGACTAGCGGGGTCCTTGGGGAGACCCAGTACTTC. It is translated as CASSPTGTSGVLGETQYF.

The chain carries TRBV11-2 and TRBJ2-2; a possible D gene is TRBD1 (5 bases). Looked up from germline, CDR1 is SGHAT and CDR2 is FQNNGV. The CDR3 contains 18 residues. Trimming stripped 2 bases from V and 5 bases from J, with 21 bases between. Here the CDR3 DNA reads TGTGCCAGCAGCTTAAGGAGCAGGGATGGTAGTAATACCGGGGAGCTGTTTTTT. Translation gives CASSLRSRDGSNTGELFF.

Of note for this clone: This sample also contains other DNA sequences that code for the same CDR3. V is TRBV5-1 and J is TRBJ1-4; 7 nucleotides line up with TRBD1. Trimming removed 0 bases from V and 4 bases from J; junction bases left unmatched: 3. The CDR3 totals 15 residues. The germline CDR1 and CDR2 sequences are SGHRS and YFSETQ. CDR3 protein: CASSLGDRDNEKLFF. In DNA form, the CDR3 reads TGCGCCAGCAGCTTGGGCGACAGGGATAATGAAAAACTGTTTTTT.

This clone appeared a single time. The chain carries TRBV18 and TRBJ1-3, with D possibly being TRBD1 (6 bases). This CDR3 has 15 amino acids. V lost 3 bases to trimming and J lost 2 bases, with 11 bases between them. Looked up from germline, CDR1 is KGHSH and CDR2 is LQKENI. The CDR3 here is CASSPAWGPGNTIYF. The CDR3 DNA reads TGTGCCAGCTCACCGGCTTGGGGGCCTGGAAACACCATATATTTT.

This clone was seen ten or more times. CDR3 region: CASSSGPFQDTQYF. For the CDR3, the DNA is TGTGCCAGCAGCTCGGGACCCTTCCAAGATACGCAGTATTTT. V is TRBV7-3 and J is TRBJ2-3; D may correspond to TRBD1 or TRBD2 (5 bases each). Trimming cost V 4 bases and J 5 bases, with 13 bases left between them. The germline gives CDR1 SGHTA, CDR2 FQGTGA. The CDR3 is made up of 14 amino acids. The whole variable domain, remainder taken from reference TRBV7-3 and TRBJ2-3, is GAGVSQTPSNKVTEKGKYVELRCDPISGHTALYWYRQSLGQGPEFLIYFQGTGAADDSGLPNDRFFAVRPEGSVSTLKIQRTERGDSAVYLCASSSGPFQDTQYFGPGTRLTVL.

The chain links TRBV28 to TRBJ1-1, with D unresolved. CDR1 is MDHEN, CDR2 SYDVKM, per germline. V lost 7 bases, J lost 5 bases, and 14 bases lay in between. There are 13 residues in the CDR3. The CDR3 coding sequence is TGTGCCAGCACCCTGCCCATAGGGACTGAAGCTTTCTTT. Its translation is CASTLPIGTEAFF. The full variable domain, in which reference TRBV28 and TRBJ1-1 provide the parts outside the CDR3, is DVKVTQSSRYLVKRTGEKVFLECVQDMDHENMFWYRQDPGLGLRLIYFSYDVKMKEKGDIPEGYSVSREKKERFSLILESASTNQTSMYLCASTLPIGTEAFFGQGTRLTVV.

Concerning this clone: Other nucleotide sequences in the sample specify the same CDR3. The CDR3 nucleotides are TGTGCCAGCAGCTTGGGGACAGGGGGCTCCGAGCAGTACTTC. Translation gives CASSLGTGGSEQYF. The genes are TRBV5-5 and TRBJ2-7; the match to TRBD1 covers 11 bases. After removal of 0 bases from V and 6 bases from J, the junction contained 2 bases not matched to a gene. Germline assignment: CDR1 SGHKS and CDR2 YYEKEE (reference sequence). There are 14 residues in the CDR3. The entire variable domain, with the rest obtained from reference TRBV5-5 and TRBJ2-7, is as follows: DAGVTQSPTHLIKTRGQQVTLRCSPISGHKSVSWYQQVLGQGPQFIFQYYEKEERGRGNFPDRFSARQFPNYSSELNVNALLLGDSALYLCASSLGTGGSEQYFGPGTRLTVT.

This chain joins TRBV5-6 and TRBJ2-3; D possibly matches TRBD1 or TRBD2 (5 bases each). This CDR3 has 14 residues. Germline V gene lookup returns CDR1 SGHDT and CDR2 YYEEEE. V was cut by 4 bases and J by 11 bases, with 20 bases left in between. CDR3 sequence reads: CASSLAGTQTGQYF. In DNA, the CDR3 is TGTGCCAGCAGCCTGGCCGGGACCCAAACCGGGCAGTATTTT.

The rearrangement links TRBV27 to TRBJ2-2, with 8 nucleotides matching TRBD1. CDR1 is MNHEY, CDR2 SMNVEV, per germline (reference sequence). The CDR3 consists of 18 residues. V was pared by 5 bases and J by 6 bases, with 17 bases of the junction left unmatched. CDR3 sequence reads: CASSTGQAQWLGPGELFF. CDR3 nucleotides: TGTGCCAGCAGTACGGGACAGGCCCAATGGTTGGGTCCCGGGGAGCTGTTTTTT.

This chain connects TRBV5-4 to TRBJ1-4, with 9 nucleotides matching TRBD1. The CDR3 length is 14 residues. Germline V lookup: CDR1 SGHNT, CDR2 YYREEE (reference sequence). J lost 8 bases, V lost 5 bases, and 7 bases had no gene match. CDR3: CASSSGTGHEKLFF. CDR3 DNA: TGTGCCAGCAGTTCCGGGACAGGGCACGAAAAACTGTTTTTT.

V usage is TRBV28 and J usage is TRBJ2-1; D remains unclear. V was clipped by 6 bases and J by 2 bases, with 11 bases between them. This CDR3 has 14 residues. The germline V gene has CDR1 MDHEN and CDR2 SYDVKM. The CDR3 DNA reads as TGTGCCAGCAGACCGGTGTGGGCCTACAATGAGCAGTTCTTC. Translating gives CASRPVWAYNEQFF.

This clone has just a few counts. V is TRBV7-8 and J is TRBJ2-3; 9 bases are a match to TRBD2. The germline V gene encodes CDR1 SGHVS and CDR2 FQNEAQ. J lost 2 bases, V lost 4 bases, and 10 bases had no gene match. This CDR3 has 17 residues. CDR3 amino acids: CASSSLIAGAITDTQYF. The CDR3 DNA follows: TGTGCCAGCAGCTCATTGATAGCGGGAGCTATCACAGATACGCAGTATTTT.

The V gene is TRBV10-3, the J gene TRBJ1-4; possibly TRBD1 for D (5 bases). Trimming left V 5 bases short and J 12 bases short, with 13 bases between. Germline-derived CDR1 and CDR2 are ENHRY and SYGVKD. The CDR3 is made up of 12 amino acids. In DNA form, the CDR3 reads TGTGCCATCAGTAGGACTGGGGGAGAACTGTTTTTT. Residues: CAISRTGGELFF.

This CDR3 is CASSWTKYQETQYF. For the CDR3, the DNA is TGTGCCAGCAGTTGGACTAAATACCAAGAGACCCAGTACTTC. This chain uses TRBV6-6 with TRBJ2-5; a possible D gene is TRBD2 (6 bases). The CDR3 totals 14 residues. Germline values: CDR1 MNHNY, CDR2 SVGAGI (reference sequence). V was cut by 4 bases and J by 0 bases, with 9 bases left in between.

CDR3 amino acids: CASSLGTRGSTEAFF. The DNA of the CDR3 is TGTGCCAGCAGTTTAGGGACCAGGGGTTCGACTGAAGCTTTCTTT. V is TRBV28 and J is TRBJ1-1; the D gene is possibly TRBD1 (6 bases). CDR3 size: 15 residues. Germline assignment: CDR1 MDHEN and CDR2 SYDVKM. Trimming left V 2 bases short and J 5 bases short, with 15 bases between.

The chain has TRBV25-1 and TRBJ2-1, with D hard to call. Trimming took 1 base from V and 6 from J, leaving 13 bases between them. This CDR3 spans 15 amino acids. Germline CDR1 reads MGHDK; CDR2 reads SYGVNS. CDR3 bases: TGTGCCAGCAGTGAATCCGAGAGAATCGGCAATGAGCAGTTCTTC. Translation: CASSESERIGNEQFF.

The chain is built from TRBV30 and TRBJ1-1, with 9 bases that match TRBD1. CDR3 length equals 14 residues. Germline V gene sequence: CDR1 GTSNPN, CDR2 SVGIG (reference sequence). J was trimmed by 11 bases and V by 1 base; bases with no gene match: 11. The CDR3 DNA sequence: TGTGCCTGGAGTGCACCCAGGACAGGGGATCTCGCTTTCTTT. It specifies CAWSAPRTGDLAFF.

Worth noting for this clone: Other DNA sequences within the sample encode an identical CDR3. The chain links TRBV7-3 to TRBJ2-3; D ambiguous. Germline V gene lookup returns CDR1 SGHTA and CDR2 FQGTGA. The CDR3 has 13 amino acids. The V gene lost 1 base and the J gene lost 3 bases, with 5 bases spanning the gap. The CDR3 bases are TGTGCCAGCAGCTTAATCCCAACAGATACGCAGTATTTT. This gives the protein CASSLIPTDTQYF.

The chain has TRBV4-3 and TRBJ1-3; perhaps TRBD1 as D (6 bases). V lost 4 bases and J 4 bases, leaving 14 bases between the germline ends. The length of the CDR3 is 15 residues. Germline V CDR1 and CDR2: LGHNA, YSLEER. The DNA for the CDR3 is TGCGCCAGCAGCCTAGGGGGGACATTGGGAAACACCATATATTTT. Translating it yields CASSLGGTLGNTIYF.

A remark on this clone: Other DNA variants within this sample encode the same CDR3. The J gene is TRBJ2-7, the V gene TRBV11-3; D possibly corresponds to TRBD2 (6 bases). CDR3 size: 14 residues. Germline V lookup: CDR1 SGHNT, CDR2 YENEEA. V was cut by 5 bases and J by 0 bases, with 11 bases left in between. CDR3 coding DNA: TGTGCCAGCAGCCGGGGTAGCGGCTCCTACGAGCAGTACTTC. Its protein is CASSRGSGSYEQYF.

The chain has TRBV5-5 and TRBJ2-3; 8 positions agree with TRBD2. Per germline, CDR1 SGHKS and CDR2 YYEKEE (reference sequence). J gave up 14 bases and V 5 bases, and 19 bases lay outside the gene matches. The CDR3 length is 15 residues. The CDR3 DNA is TGTGCCAGCAGTTCCACGATCCGGGAGGGCAGCACTTGGTATTTT. The encoded protein is CASSSTIREGSTWYF.